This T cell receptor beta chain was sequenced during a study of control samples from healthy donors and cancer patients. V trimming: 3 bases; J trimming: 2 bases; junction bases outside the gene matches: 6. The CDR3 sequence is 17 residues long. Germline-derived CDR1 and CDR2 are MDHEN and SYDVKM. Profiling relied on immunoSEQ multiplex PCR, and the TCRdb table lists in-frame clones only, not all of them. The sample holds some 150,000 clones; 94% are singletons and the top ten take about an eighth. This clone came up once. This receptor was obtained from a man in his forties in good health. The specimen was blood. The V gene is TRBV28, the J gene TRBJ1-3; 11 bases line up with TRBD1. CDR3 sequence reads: CASSFRGTGGAGNTIYF. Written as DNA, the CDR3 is TGTGCCAGCAGTTTTCGGGGGACAGGGGGAGCTGGAAACACCATATATTTT.